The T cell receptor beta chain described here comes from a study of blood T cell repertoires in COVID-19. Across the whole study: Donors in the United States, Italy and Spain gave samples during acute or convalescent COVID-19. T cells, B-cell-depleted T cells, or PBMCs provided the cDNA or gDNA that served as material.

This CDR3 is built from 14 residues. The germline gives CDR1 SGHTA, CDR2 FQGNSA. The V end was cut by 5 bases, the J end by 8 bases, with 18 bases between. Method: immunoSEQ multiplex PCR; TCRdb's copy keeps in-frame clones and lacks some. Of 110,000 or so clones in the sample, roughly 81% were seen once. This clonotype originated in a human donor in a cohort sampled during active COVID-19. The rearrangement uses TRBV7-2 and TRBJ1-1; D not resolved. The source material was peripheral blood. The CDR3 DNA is TGTGCCAGCAGCCCAGGACTAACTAATCAGGAAGCTTTCTTT. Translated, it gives CASSPGLTNQEAFF.